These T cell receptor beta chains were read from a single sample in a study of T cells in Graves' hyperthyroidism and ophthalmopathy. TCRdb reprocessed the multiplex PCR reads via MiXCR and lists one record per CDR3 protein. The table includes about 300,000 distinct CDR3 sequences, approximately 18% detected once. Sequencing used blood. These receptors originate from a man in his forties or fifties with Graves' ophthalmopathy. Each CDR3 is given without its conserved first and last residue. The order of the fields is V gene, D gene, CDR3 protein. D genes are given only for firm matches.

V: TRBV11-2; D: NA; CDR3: ASSEGGQRWAQETQY
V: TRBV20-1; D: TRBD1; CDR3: SAWAPDRSSYEQY
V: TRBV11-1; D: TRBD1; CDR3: ASSLTGGAGETQY
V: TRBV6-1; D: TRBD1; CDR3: ASSLWGTGDQPQH
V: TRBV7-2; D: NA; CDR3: ASSLDRDHEQY
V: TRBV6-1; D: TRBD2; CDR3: ASTPLAGLQETQY
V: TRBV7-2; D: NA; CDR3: ASSSEQETQY
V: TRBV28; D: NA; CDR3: ASSLRGGKIVEQY
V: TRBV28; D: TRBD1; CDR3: ASSSSPGTGGEKLF
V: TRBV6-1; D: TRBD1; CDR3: ASSETLTGISHQPQH
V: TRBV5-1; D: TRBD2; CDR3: ASSAGLAGGNEQF
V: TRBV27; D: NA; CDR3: ASSLWGFDEQY
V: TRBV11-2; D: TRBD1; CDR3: ASSFGQGNYGYT
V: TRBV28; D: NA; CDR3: ASSLYPGGETQY
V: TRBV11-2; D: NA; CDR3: ASSRRGAGTDTQY
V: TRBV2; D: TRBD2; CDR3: ASRDYSYEQY
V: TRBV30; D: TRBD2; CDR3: AWRHSGRADTGELF
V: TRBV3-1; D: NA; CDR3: ASSQGQIRNQPQH
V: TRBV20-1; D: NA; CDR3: SATAGYYNEQF
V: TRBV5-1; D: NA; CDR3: ASSTQGVSGYT
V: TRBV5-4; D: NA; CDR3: ASSRGQTGETQY
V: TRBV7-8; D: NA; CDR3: ASSLVGPEADTQY
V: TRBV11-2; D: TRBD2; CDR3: ASSLGLAGGVETQY
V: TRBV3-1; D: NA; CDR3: ASSQDIPDTQY
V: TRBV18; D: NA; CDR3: ASSPNGGGTEAF
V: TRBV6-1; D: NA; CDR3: ASTLEGAGRDTQY
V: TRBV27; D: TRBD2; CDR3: ASSLWTSENNEQF
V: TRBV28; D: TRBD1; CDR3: ASSSKQGADIQY